This T cell receptor (beta chain) was observed in a study of human T cells and chemical hapten exposure. Time point indicated: pre-sensitization, week 0. This sample's treatment: therapeutic diphenylcyclopropenone sensitization with weekly scalp DPC. The germline gives CDR1 SQVTM, CDR2 ANQGSEA. The CDR3 contains 13 residues. The ends were cut back, 7 bases at V and 4 bases at J, with 16 bases in the middle. TCRdb processed the RACE reads anew with MiXCR; each CDR3 protein has one entry. This repertoire shows some 200,000 distinct CDR3 sequences, 30% found once; its top ten account for 2.9%. The sequenced sample was whole blood, obtained in connection with sensitization to the hapten diphenylcyclopropenone (DPC). This chain uses TRBV29-1 with TRBJ1-1; D possibly corresponds to TRBD1 (5 bases). The sequence was obtained from a woman younger than 45 with alopecia areata. Some clones in this sample may be carry-over from other donors' samples. DNA of the CDR3: TGCAGCGCGGAAGTGATGGGGGGCACTGAAGCTTTCTTT. Its protein product is CSAEVMGGTEAFF.